This T cell receptor (beta chain) was recorded in a study of T cell changes during pregnancy in multiple sclerosis. TCRdb's copy holds only in-frame clones and misses some; the assay was immunoSEQ multiplex PCR. The repertoire holds tens of thousands of clones, about 89% seen once, with 5% to 7.5% in the top ten. V lost 5 bases and J lost 4; bases outside the gene matches: 6. Germline CDR1 reads MDHEN; CDR2 reads SYDVKM. This CDR3 contains 14 residues. The J gene is TRBJ1-2, the V gene TRBV28; 8 nucleotides match TRBD1. The sequence derives from a female donor with multiple sclerosis, enrolled in a pregnancy study. The input for sequencing was CD8+ T cells from peripheral blood mononuclear cells, taken in the second trimester of pregnancy. This CDR3 is CASSPGQDRYGYTF. The CDR3, as DNA: TGTGCCAGCAGTCCGGGACAGGACCGCTATGGCTACACCTTC.